This T cell receptor beta chain appears in the sequencing data of a study of blood T cells in healthy people across ages. Trimming shortened V by 7 bases and J by 0 bases, and 15 bases separated the two germline ends. This CDR3 region has 16 residues. For the second PCR, which ran for about 7 to 11 cycles, a sample-barcoded 5' primer and a J-beta primer mix were used. MiXCR was run by TCRdb on the 5' RACE reads, yielding one entry per CDR3 protein. The profile covers about 1.1 million distinct CDR3 sequences, with around two fifths appearing a single time and around 13% taken by the ten largest. This chain uses TRBV12-3 or TRBV12-4 with TRBJ2-2; D perhaps matches TRBD2 (6 bases). Sequenced sample: blood. This receptor was obtained from a man between 18 and 29 years old in good health. In DNA form, the CDR3 reads TGTGCCAGCACCCTGACCCCGGGGGCGAACACCGGGGAGCTGTTTTTT. Amino acid sequence: CASTLTPGANTGELFF.